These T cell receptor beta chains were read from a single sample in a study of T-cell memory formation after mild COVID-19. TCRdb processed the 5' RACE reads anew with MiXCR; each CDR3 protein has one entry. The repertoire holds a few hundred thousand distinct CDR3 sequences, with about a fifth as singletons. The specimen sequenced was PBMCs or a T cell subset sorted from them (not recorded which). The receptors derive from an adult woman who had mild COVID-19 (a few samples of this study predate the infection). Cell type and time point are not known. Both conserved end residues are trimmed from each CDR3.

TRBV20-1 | SAPDSRFGKNIQY
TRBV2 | ASNIGQVDTGELF
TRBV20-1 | SAADSSGANVLT
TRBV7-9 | ASSSRGQGPYEQY
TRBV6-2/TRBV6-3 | ASSSVLPYEQY
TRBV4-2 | ASSQDGLSNQPQH
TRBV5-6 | ASSLDHYQETQY
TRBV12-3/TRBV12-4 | ASSLQTSRTDTQY
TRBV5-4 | ASSGGTGGTGELF
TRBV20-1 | SARDMDRVYGYT
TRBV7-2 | ASSSPGGTVQGGTETQY
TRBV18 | ASSPPVQVNYGYT
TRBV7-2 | ASTLWETQY
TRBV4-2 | ASSQPETSGVDNEQF
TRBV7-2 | ASSFHTGGVSNQPQH
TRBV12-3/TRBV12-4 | ASSSAGTGFDSPLH
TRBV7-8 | ASSFTATEQF
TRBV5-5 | ASSSTSDRGTQY
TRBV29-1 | SVDLAGLSDNEQF
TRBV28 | ASSLSDRGRNNVLT
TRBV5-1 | ASSSPTTDTQY
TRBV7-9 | ASVLQGTDTQY
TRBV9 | ASSFTGTPWDTQY
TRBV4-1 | ASSQAGGAGDTQY
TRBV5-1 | ASSQYAGTASYEQY
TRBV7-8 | ASSFQGARYEQY
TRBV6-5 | ASSLMGVGPGNTIY
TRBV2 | ASSLAFARDTQY
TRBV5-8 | ASSLLGYSYNEQF
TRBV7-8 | ASSLDTGLGETQY
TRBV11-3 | ASSFSMNTEAF
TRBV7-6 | ASSLGGGVSGNTIY
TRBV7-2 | ASSTLGSYNEQF
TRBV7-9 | ASSLELALSYEQY
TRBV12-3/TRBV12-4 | ASSTPGGGNTGELF
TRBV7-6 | ASTSLRPPNTGELF
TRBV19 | ASLPDSLSEAYGYT
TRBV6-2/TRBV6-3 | ASSRLFPSSYEQY